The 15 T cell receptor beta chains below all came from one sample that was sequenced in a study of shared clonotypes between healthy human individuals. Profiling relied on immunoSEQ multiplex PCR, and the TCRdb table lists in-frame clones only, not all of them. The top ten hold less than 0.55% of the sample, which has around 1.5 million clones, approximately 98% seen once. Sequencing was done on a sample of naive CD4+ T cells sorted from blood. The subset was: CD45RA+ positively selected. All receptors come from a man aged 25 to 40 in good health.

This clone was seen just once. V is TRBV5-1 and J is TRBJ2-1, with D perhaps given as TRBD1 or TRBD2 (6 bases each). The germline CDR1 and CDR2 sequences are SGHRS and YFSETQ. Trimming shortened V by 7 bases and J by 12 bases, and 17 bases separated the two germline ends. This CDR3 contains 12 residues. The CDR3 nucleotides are TGCGCCAGCGGGCGGGACAAAGCGGGGCAGTTCTTC. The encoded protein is CASGRDKAGQFF.

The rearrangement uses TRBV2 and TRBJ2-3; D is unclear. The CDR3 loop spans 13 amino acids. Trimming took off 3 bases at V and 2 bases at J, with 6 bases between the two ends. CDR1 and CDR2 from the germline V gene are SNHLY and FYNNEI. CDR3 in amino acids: CASSETFTDTQYF. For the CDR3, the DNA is TGTGCCAGCAGTGAGACTTTCACAGATACGCAGTATTTT.

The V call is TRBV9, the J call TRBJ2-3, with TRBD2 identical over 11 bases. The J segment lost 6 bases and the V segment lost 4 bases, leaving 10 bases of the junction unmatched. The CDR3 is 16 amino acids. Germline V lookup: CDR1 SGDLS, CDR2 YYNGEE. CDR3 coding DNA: TGTGCCAGCAGCTCCACCTTAGCGGGAGGGTACGATACGCAGTATTTT. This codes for CASSSTLAGGYDTQYF.

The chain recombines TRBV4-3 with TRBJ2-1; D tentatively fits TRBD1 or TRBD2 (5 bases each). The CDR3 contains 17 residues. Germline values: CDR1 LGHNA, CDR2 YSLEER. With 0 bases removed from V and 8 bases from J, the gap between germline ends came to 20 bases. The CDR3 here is CASSQELPSWGIDEQFF. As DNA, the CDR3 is TGCGCCAGCAGCCAAGAACTCCCCTCGTGGGGGATCGATGAGCAGTTCTTC.

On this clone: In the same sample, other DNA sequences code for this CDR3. As DNA, the CDR3 is TGTGCCAGCAGCCGCGTTAACACCGGGGAGCTGTTTTTT. Residues: CASSRVNTGELFF. V is TRBV5-4 and J is TRBJ2-2; no firm D call. This CDR3 contains 13 residues. With 4 bases removed from V and 2 bases from J, the gap between germline ends came to 6 bases. Looked up from germline, CDR1 is SGHNT and CDR2 is YYREEE (reference sequence). The variable domain in full, with the rest retrieved from reference TRBV5-4 and TRBJ2-2, is ETGVTQSPTHLIKTRGQQVTLRCSSQSGHNTVSWYQQALGQGPQFIFQYYREEENGRGNFPPRFSGLQFPNYSSELNVNALELDDSALYLCASSRVNTGELFFGEGSRLTVL.

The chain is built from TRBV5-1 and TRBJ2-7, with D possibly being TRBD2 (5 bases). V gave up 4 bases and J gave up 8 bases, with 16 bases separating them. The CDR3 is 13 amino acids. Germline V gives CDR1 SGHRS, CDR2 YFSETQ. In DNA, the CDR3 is TGCGCCAGCAGCCAGGAAATAGAGGGTCAGCAGTACTTC. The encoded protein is CASSQEIEGQQYF.

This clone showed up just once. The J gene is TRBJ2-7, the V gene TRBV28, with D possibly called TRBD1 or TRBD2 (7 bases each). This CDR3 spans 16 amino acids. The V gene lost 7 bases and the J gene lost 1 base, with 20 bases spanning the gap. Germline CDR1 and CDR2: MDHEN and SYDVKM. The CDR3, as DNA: TGTGCCAGCACCACAGGGGAAGGGGGAGGGTCCTACGAGCAGTACTTC. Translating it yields CASTTGEGGGSYEQYF.

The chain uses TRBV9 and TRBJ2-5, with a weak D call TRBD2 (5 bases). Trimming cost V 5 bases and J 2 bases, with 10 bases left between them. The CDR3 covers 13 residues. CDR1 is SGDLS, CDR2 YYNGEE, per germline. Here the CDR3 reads CASSSAGQETQYF. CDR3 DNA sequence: TGTGCCAGCAGTAGTGCGGGTCAAGAGACCCAGTACTTC. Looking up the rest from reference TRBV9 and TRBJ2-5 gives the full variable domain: DSGVTQTPKHLITATGQRVTLRCSPRSGDLSVYWYQQSLDQGLQFLIQYYNGEERAKGNILERFSAQQFPDLHSELNLSSLELGDSALYFCASSSAGQETQYFGPGTRLLVL.

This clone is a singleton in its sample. The CDR3 DNA sequence: TGTGCCAGCAGCCTACAGGGACCCCATCAGCCCCAGCATTTT. It specifies CASSLQGPHQPQHF. J is TRBJ1-5 and V is TRBV7-9, with D perhaps matching TRBD1 (6 bases). The CDR3 consists of 14 residues. V was clipped by 5 bases and J by 5 bases, with 13 bases between them. The germline gives CDR1 SEHNR, CDR2 FQNEAQ (reference sequence).

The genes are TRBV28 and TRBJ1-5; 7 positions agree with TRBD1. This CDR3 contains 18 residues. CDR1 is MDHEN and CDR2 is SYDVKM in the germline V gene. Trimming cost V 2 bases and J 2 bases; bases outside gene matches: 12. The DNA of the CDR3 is TGTGCCAGCAGTTTACGGGCGGGGTCAGGGGGAGGCAATCAGCCCCAGCATTTT. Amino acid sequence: CASSLRAGSGGGNQPQHF.

The CDR3 loop is CASSIGLYSNQPQHF. The CDR3 DNA follows: TGTGCCAGTAGTATAGGCCTGTATAGCAATCAGCCCCAGCATTTT. The V gene is TRBV19, the J gene TRBJ1-5; D is undetermined. The CDR3 contains 15 residues. Deletions cut 1 base from V and 0 bases from J, with 7 bases between. From germline, CDR1 is LNHDA and CDR2 SQIVND (reference sequence). Full variable domain (remainder filled in from reference TRBV19 and TRBJ1-5): DGGITQSPKYLFRKEGQNVTLSCEQNLNHDAMYWYRQDPGQGLRLIYYSQIVNDFQKGDIAEGYSVSREKKESFPLTVTSAQKNPTAFYLCASSIGLYSNQPQHFGDGTRLSIL.

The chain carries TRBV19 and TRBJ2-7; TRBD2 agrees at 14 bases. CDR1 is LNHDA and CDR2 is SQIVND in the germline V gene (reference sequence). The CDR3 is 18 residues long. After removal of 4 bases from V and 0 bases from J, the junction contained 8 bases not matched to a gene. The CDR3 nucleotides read TGTGCCAGTAGTACCGAAATCGGGACTAGCGGGAGCTCCTACGAGCAGTACTTC. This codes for CASSTEIGTSGSSYEQYF.

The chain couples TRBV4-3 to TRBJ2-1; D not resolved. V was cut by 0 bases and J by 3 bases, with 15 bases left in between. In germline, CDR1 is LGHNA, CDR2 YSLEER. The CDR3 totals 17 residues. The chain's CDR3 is CASSQDPRAFYYNEQFF. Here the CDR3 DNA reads TGCGCCAGCAGCCAAGATCCTAGGGCTTTTTACTACAATGAGCAGTTCTTC.

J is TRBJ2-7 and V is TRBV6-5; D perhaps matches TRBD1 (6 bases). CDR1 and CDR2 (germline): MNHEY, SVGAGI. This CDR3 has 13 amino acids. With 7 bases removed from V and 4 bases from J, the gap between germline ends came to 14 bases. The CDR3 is CASKPGQSYEQYF. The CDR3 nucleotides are TGTGCCAGCAAACCGGGACAATCTTACGAGCAGTACTTC.

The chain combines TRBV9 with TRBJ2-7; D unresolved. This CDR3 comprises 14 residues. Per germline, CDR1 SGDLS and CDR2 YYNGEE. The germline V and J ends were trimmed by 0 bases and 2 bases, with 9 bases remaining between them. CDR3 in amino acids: CASSVGISTYEQYF. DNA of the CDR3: TGTGCCAGCAGCGTAGGAATTAGCACCTACGAGCAGTACTTC.